The entry below describes one T cell receptor (beta chain). Its antigen is not identified. The sample is drawn from a study of radiotherapy plus CTLA-4 blockade in lung cancer. Study results and limitations: Blood-borne expansion of tumor-derived TCR clones followed radiotherapy plus ipilimumab.

V gave up 0 bases and J gave up 7 bases, with 7 bases separating them. CDR1 is SGHNT, CDR2 YYREEE, per germline (reference sequence). The CDR3 consists of 13 residues. The method was immunoSEQ multiplex PCR; TCRdb's version includes in-frame clones alone and lacks a portion of them. In the table there are roughly 100,000 clones, around 83% of which are singletons. The sequenced sample was peripheral blood, obtained from a patient treated with radiotherapy plus ipilimumab. This TCR came from a human donor with non-small cell lung cancer who had a partial response to radiotherapy plus ipilimumab. This chain uses TRBV5-4 with TRBJ1-4; D is possibly TRBD1 (6 bases). CDR3 protein: CASSLAGAEKLFF. In nucleotides, the CDR3 is TGTGCCAGCAGCTTGGCAGGGGCTGAAAAACTGTTTTTT.